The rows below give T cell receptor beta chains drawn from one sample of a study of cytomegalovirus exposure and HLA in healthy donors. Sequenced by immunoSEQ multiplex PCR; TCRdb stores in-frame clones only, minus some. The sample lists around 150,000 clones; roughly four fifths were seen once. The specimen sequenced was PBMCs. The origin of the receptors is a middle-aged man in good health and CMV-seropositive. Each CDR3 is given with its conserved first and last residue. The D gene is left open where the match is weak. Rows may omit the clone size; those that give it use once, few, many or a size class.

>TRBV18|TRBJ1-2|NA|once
CASSPVRFNGYTF
TGTGCCAGCTCACCGGTCAGGTTCAATGGCTACACCTTC
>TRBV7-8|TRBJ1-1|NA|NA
CASSLVKGSAEAFF
TGTGCCAGCAGCTTAGTTAAGGGGTCTGCTGAAGCTTTCTTT
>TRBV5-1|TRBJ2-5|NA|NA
CASSLQQGQETQYF
TGCGCCAGCAGCTTGCAACAGGGTCAAGAGACCCAGTACTTC
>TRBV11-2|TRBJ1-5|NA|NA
CASSLQHDQPQHF
TGTGCCAGCAGCCTTCAACACGATCAGCCCCAGCATTTT
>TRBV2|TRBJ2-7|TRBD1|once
CASTVRTGEYEQYF
TGTGCCAGCACCGTTAGGACAGGGGAGTACGAGCAGTACTTC
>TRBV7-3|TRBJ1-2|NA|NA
CASSSSPGQGGYTF
TGTGCCAGCAGCAGCTCCCCGGGCCAGGGTGGCTACACCTTC
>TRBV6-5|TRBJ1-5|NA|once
CASSFRDTNSNQPQHF
TGTGCCAGCAGTTTCCGGGACACAAATAGCAATCAGCCCCAGCATTTT
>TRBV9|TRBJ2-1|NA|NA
CASSAPRRGHEQFF
TGTGCCAGCAGCGCCCCCCGGAGGGGGCATGAGCAGTTCTTC
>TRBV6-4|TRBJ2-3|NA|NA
CASSREMRDTQYF
TGTGCCAGCAGTCGGGAGATGAGGGATACGCAGTATTTT
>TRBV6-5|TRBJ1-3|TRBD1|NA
CASRQGAGNTIYF
TGTGCCAGCAGACAGGGGGCTGGAAACACCATATATTTT
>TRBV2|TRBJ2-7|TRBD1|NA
CASRKDRGTYEQYF
TGTGCCAGCAGAAAAGACAGGGGAACCTACGAGCAGTACTTC
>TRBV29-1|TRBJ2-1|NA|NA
CSVQGRVGEQFF
TGCAGCGTTCAGGGGAGGGTGGGTGAGCAGTTCTTC
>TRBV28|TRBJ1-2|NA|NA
CASSFWRNGYTF
TGTGCCAGCAGTTTTTGGAGGAATGGCTACACCTTC
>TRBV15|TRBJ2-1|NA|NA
CATSRDPPGYNEQFF
TGTGCCACCAGCAGAGACCCCCCGGGATACAATGAGCAGTTCTTC
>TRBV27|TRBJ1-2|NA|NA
CATRRTGEGYGYTF
TGTGCCACCAGGAGGACGGGGGAGGGATATGGCTACACCTTC
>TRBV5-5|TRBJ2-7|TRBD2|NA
CASSFLAGAIGYEQYF
TGTGCCAGCAGCTTCCTAGCGGGGGCCATCGGGTACGAGCAGTACTTC
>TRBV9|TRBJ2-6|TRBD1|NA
CASSVGTGTGISGANVLTF
TGTGCCAGCAGCGTAGGTACTGGGACAGGCATCTCTGGGGCCAACGTCCTGACTTTC
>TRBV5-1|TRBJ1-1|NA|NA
CASHGGGGGHTEAFF
TGCGCCAGCCACGGCGGGGGGGGTGGCCACACTGAAGCTTTCTTT
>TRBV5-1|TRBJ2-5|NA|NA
CASSQTDRQETQYF
TGCGCCAGCAGCCAAACCGACAGGCAAGAGACCCAGTACTTC
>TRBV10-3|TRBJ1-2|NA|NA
CAISESFLAGYGYTF
TGTGCCATCAGTGAGTCGTTCCTAGCAGGCTATGGCTACACCTTC
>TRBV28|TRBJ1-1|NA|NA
CAGGDSMNTEAFF
TGTGCCGGGGGGGATTCGATGAACACTGAAGCTTTCTTT
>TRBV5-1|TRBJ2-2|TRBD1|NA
CASSRGQQNTGELFF
TGCGCCAGCAGCCGGGGACAGCAGAACACCGGGGAGCTGTTTTTT
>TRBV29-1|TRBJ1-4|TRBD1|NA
CSVEYRGYEKLFF
TGCAGCGTTGAATACAGGGGATACGAAAAACTGTTTTTT
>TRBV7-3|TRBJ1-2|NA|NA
CASSKRGGGGDYGYTF
TGTGCCAGCAGTAAAAGGGGGGGAGGTGGAGACTATGGCTACACCTTC
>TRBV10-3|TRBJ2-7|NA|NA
CAISRGYEQYF
TGTGCCATCAGTCGGGGCTACGAGCAGTACTTC
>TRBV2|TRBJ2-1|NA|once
CASIPQGTEQFF
TGTGCCAGCATTCCCCAGGGAACTGAGCAGTTCTTC
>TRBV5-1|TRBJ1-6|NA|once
CASSLGTYNSPLHF
TGCGCCAGCAGCCTTGGGACTTATAATTCACCCCTCCACTTT
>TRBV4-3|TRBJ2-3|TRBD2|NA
CASSQSPPAGDGGGTDTQYF
TGCGCCAGCAGCCAATCGCCCCCAGCGGGAGATGGTGGCGGCACAGATACGCAGTATTTT
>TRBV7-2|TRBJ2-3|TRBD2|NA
CASSSLPLAGGGDTQYF
TGTGCCAGCAGCTCGTTGCCTCTAGCGGGGGGTGGAGATACGCAGTATTTT
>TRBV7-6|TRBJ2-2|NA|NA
CASSSSRGSRELFF
TGTGCCAGCAGCTCAAGTAGGGGGTCCCGGGAGCTGTTTTTT
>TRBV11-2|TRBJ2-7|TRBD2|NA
CASSSHGGELYEQYF
TGTGCCAGCAGCTCCCATGGGGGGGAACTCTACGAGCAGTACTTC
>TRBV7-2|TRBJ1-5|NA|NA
CASSNGGSSNQPQHF
TGTGCCAGCAGTAACGGGGGGAGTAGCAATCAGCCCCAGCATTTT
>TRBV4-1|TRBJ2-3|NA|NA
CASSQEEISTDTQYF
TGCGCCAGCAGCCAAGAGGAGATAAGCACAGATACGCAGTATTTT
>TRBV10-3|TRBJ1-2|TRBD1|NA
CAISELGQGDYGYTF
TGTGCCATCAGTGAGTTGGGACAGGGGGACTATGGCTACACCTTC
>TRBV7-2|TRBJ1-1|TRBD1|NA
CASSTRTGMYTEAFF
TGTGCCAGCAGCACCCGGACAGGGATGTACACTGAAGCTTTCTTT
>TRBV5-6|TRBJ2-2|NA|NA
CASSPRAGIGGELFF
TGTGCCAGCAGCCCCCGAGCAGGGATCGGCGGGGAGCTGTTTTTT
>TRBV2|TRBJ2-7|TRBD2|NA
CASSRGLAGGEQYF
TGTGCCAGCAGTAGGGGACTAGCGGGAGGCGAGCAGTACTTC
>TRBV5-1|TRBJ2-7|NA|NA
CASSFDSAYEQYF
TGCGCCAGCAGCTTTGACAGTGCCTACGAGCAGTACTTC
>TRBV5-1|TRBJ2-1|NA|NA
CASREAQGVNEQFF
TGCGCCAGCAGGGAGGCACAGGGAGTCAATGAGCAGTTCTTC
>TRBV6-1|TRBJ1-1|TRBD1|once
CASVQGSGNTEAFF
TGTGCCAGCGTACAGGGGAGTGGCAACACTGAAGCTTTCTTT
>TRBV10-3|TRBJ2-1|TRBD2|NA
CAISAASGRNEQFF
TGTGCCATCAGTGCCGCTAGCGGGAGGAATGAGCAGTTCTTC
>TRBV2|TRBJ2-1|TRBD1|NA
CASQGAVHNEQFF
TGTGCCAGCCAGGGGGCTGTCCACAATGAGCAGTTCTTC
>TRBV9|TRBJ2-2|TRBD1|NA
CASRPGTGNTGELFF
TGTGCCAGCCGCCCCGGGACAGGGAACACCGGGGAGCTGTTTTTT
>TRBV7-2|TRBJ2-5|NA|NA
CASSSGQQETQYF
TGTGCCAGCAGCTCGGGACAACAAGAGACCCAGTACTTC
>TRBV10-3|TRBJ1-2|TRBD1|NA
CATRLGTGDVYTF
TGTGCCACCCGCTTGGGGACAGGGGATGTCTACACCTTC
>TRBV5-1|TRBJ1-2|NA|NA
CASSFEGGQYGYTF
TGCGCCAGCAGCTTTGAGGGAGGGCAATATGGCTACACCTTC
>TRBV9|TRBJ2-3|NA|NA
CASSPRSSGDTDTQYF
TGTGCCAGCAGCCCTCGGAGTAGCGGAGACACAGATACGCAGTATTTT
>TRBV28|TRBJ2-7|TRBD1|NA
CASSSGTGGREQYF
TGTGCCAGCAGTTCCGGGACAGGGGGCCGGGAGCAGTACTTC
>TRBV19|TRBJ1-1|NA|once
CASKPFGSTEAFF
TGTGCCAGTAAACCCTTTGGGAGCACTGAAGCTTTCTTT
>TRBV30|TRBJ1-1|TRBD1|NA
CAWSIQGYTEAFF
TGTGCCTGGAGTATACAGGGGTACACTGAAGCTTTCTTT
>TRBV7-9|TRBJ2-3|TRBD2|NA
CASSQTSGRADTQYF
TGTGCCAGCAGCCAAACTAGCGGGAGGGCAGATACGCAGTATTTT
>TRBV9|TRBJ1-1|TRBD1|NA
CASSVLGQKNTEAFF
TGTGCCAGCAGCGTGCTGGGACAGAAGAACACTGAAGCTTTCTTT
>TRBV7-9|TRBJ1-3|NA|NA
CASSLGGISGNTIYF
TGTGCCAGCAGCTTGGGGGGAATCTCTGGAAACACCATATATTTT
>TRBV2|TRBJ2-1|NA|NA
CASSTDNEQFF
TGTGCCAGCAGCACAGATAATGAGCAGTTCTTC
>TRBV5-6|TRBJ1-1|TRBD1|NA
CASSRGRPNTEAFF
TGTGCCAGCAGCAGGGGGCGCCCGAACACTGAAGCTTTCTTT
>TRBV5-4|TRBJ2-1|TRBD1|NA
CASSPTGGIYNEQFF
TGTGCCAGCAGCCCAACAGGGGGCATCTACAATGAGCAGTTCTTC
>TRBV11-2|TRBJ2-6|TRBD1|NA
CASSPWGQGLAGANVLTF
TGTGCCAGCAGCCCCTGGGGACAGGGTCTAGCTGGGGCCAACGTCCTGACTTTC
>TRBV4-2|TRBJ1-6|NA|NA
CASSQASQDSPLHF
TGTGCCAGCAGCCAAGCCTCCCAGGATTCACCCCTCCACTTT